One sample yielded the 14 T cell receptor beta chains listed below, sequenced in a study of T cells in Graves' hyperthyroidism and ophthalmopathy. RNA transcripts served as the template for amplifying TCR beta CDR3 regions. Carried out on the TCR CDR3, a first-round RT-PCR used the HTBI primer set. TCRdb re-called the multiplex PCR reads with MiXCR, one entry per CDR3 protein. The sample has around 580,000 distinct CDR3 sequences; approximately 15% are singletons. Sequences were obtained from blood. The source of these receptors is a woman younger than 35 with Graves' hyperthyroidism.

Concerning this clonotype: It may be a read error: a sequence one base away is much more abundant. The J gene is TRBJ2-1, the V gene TRBV4-1; the match to TRBD2 covers 15 bases. There are 16 residues in the CDR3. From germline, CDR1 is MGHRA and CDR2 YSYEKL. J lost 3 bases, V lost 3 bases, and 0 bases had no gene match. The CDR3 sequence: CASSQGLAGGYNEQFF. The DNA for the CDR3 is TGCGCCAGCAGCCAGGGACTAGCGGGGGGCTACAATGAGCAGTTCTTC.

This clonotype was recorded many times. The chain combines TRBV7-2 with TRBJ2-7, with 8 bases identical to TRBD1. V shed 3 bases, J shed 4 bases, and the junction held 5 bases outside the gene matches. The CDR3 runs to 14 residues. CDR1 and CDR2 (germline): SGHTA, FQGNSA. This chain's CDR3 is CASSFRTGSYEQYF. The CDR3 DNA reads as TGTGCCAGCAGCTTTAGGACAGGGTCTTACGAGCAGTACTTC.

This clonotype occurred a few times. The rearrangement uses TRBV4-1 and TRBJ2-7; the D gene could be TRBD1 or TRBD2 (5 bases each). Trimming cost V 4 bases and J 1 base, with 17 bases left between them. The CDR3 is 16 residues long. Germline V lookup: CDR1 MGHRA, CDR2 YSYEKL. CDR3 region: CASSPTGTGRSYEQYF. In DNA form, the CDR3 reads TGCGCCAGCAGCCCGACCGGCACGGGGCGATCCTACGAGCAGTACTTC.

This clonotype was picked up many times. The chain is built from TRBV27 and TRBJ2-3; 10 bases are shared with TRBD1. The CDR3 sequence is 16 residues long. With V trimmed by 5 bases and J by 0 bases, 5 bases remained unmatched. CDR1 MNHEY and CDR2 SMNVEV come from the germline V gene (reference sequence). CDR3 protein: CASSIGTGASTDTQYF. The CDR3 DNA reads TGTGCCAGCAGTATAGGGACAGGGGCAAGCACAGATACGCAGTATTTT.

This rearrangement joins TRBV6-1 to TRBJ2-1; 8 nucleotides line up with TRBD1. The CDR3 spans 16 residues. Germline loops: CDR1 MNHNS, CDR2 SASEGT. Trimming cost V 3 bases and J 7 bases; bases outside gene matches: 11. CDR3 amino acids: CASSDRTGYTTNEQFF. The DNA of the CDR3 is TGTGCCAGCAGTGACAGGACAGGGTACACAACAAATGAGCAGTTCTTC.

This clonotype was counted many times. The V gene is TRBV20-1, the J gene TRBJ2-1; TRBD1 matches at 10 bases. Trimming removed 0 bases from V and 7 bases from J; junction bases left unmatched: 3. CDR1 and CDR2 (germline): DFQATT, SNEGSKA (reference sequence). The CDR3 spans 14 residues. The CDR3 protein is CSARDMGQGNEQFF. In nucleotides, the CDR3 is TGCAGTGCTAGAGACATGGGACAGGGGAATGAGCAGTTCTTC.

On this clonotype itself: A read error is possible here, since a much larger clone lies one base away. V and J are TRBV29-1 and TRBJ2-1, with D tentatively TRBD1 (5 bases). V lost 7 bases and J lost 4, with 17 bases in between. The CDR3 totals 14 residues. Germline-derived CDR1 and CDR2 are SQVTM and ANQGSEA. CDR3 sequence: CSGRLGVLYNEQFF. Here the CDR3 DNA reads TGCAGCGGCCGATTAGGGGTTCTGTACAATGAGCAGTTCTTC.

V usage is TRBV5-8 and J usage is TRBJ2-1, with 7 positions matching TRBD2. The CDR3 consists of 14 residues. Germline V gene data show CDR1 as SGHTS and CDR2 as YDEGEE. V was clipped by 7 bases and J by 2 bases; unmatched bases: 6. The CDR3 sequence: CASRLAETYNEQFF. Here the CDR3 DNA reads TGTGCCAGCCGGCTAGCGGAAACCTACAATGAGCAGTTCTTC.

This clonotype has at least ten counts. The chain employs TRBV18 and TRBJ1-5; D is perhaps TRBD1 (5 bases). The germline V and J ends were trimmed by 2 bases and 5 bases, with 7 bases remaining between them. CDR3 length: 13 amino acids. Germline V lookup: CDR1 KGHSH, CDR2 LQKENI. The CDR3 DNA sequence: TGTGCCAGCTCACCAGGCAGGGATCAGCCCCAGCATTTT. It is translated as CASSPGRDQPQHF.

This clonotype is a singleton in its sample. The CDR3 DNA reads as TGTGCCAGCAGCTCCCCGGGACTAGCGGGAAAACCCTACGAGCAGTACTTC. Translation gives CASSSPGLAGKPYEQYF. The chain couples TRBV7-2 to TRBJ2-7; the match to TRBD2 covers 13 bases. The CDR3 sequence is 17 residues long. The germline V gene has CDR1 SGHTA and CDR2 FQGNSA. V shed 4 bases and J 2 bases; nucleotides not matched to a gene: 8. The entire variable domain, with the rest obtained from reference TRBV7-2 and TRBJ2-7, is as follows: GAGVSQSPSNKVTEKGKDVELRCDPISGHTALYWYRQSLGQGLEFLIYFQGNSAPDKSGLPSDRFSAERTGGSVSTLTIQRTQQEDSAVYLCASSSPGLAGKPYEQYFGPGTRLTVT.

The chain uses TRBV6-2 or TRBV6-3 and TRBJ1-3; D perhaps matches TRBD1 (5 bases). V lost 4 bases and J 4 bases, leaving 11 bases between the germline ends. This CDR3 comprises 14 residues. Germline CDR1 reads MNHEY; CDR2 reads SVGEGT. In nucleotides, the CDR3 is TGTGCCAGCAGTTTAAAGGGGAACGGAAACACCATATATTTT. This gives the protein CASSLKGNGNTIYF.

This clonotype came up many times. The rearrangement uses TRBV2 and TRBJ2-3, with TRBD2 matching over 8 bases. CDR3 size: 16 residues. V shed 3 bases, J shed 1 base, and the junction held 6 bases outside the gene matches. Germline CDR1 SNHLY, CDR2 FYNNEI. CDR3: CASSELETSGTDTQYF. CDR3 sequence (DNA): TGTGCCAGCAGTGAGTTAGAGACTAGCGGCACAGATACGCAGTATTTT.

This clonotype turned up a few times. The rearrangement links TRBV20-1 to TRBJ2-1, with 10 bases that match TRBD2. The CDR3 is 20 residues long. Germline V lookup: CDR1 DFQATT, CDR2 SNEGSKA (reference sequence). Germline trimming cut 0 bases from V and 4 bases from J; bases unmatched to any gene: 18. This CDR3 reads CSARDLPAGGPATKYNEQFF. The CDR3 DNA sequence: TGCAGTGCTAGAGATCTTCCAGCGGGAGGGCCCGCAACAAAGTACAATGAGCAGTTCTTC.

The table lists this clonotype with many counts. J is TRBJ1-1 and V is TRBV6-1, with a possible D match to TRBD1 (5 bases). Looked up from germline, CDR1 is MNHNS and CDR2 is SASEGT. CDR3 length: 13 amino acids. Between the trimmed V and J ends, which lost 2 bases and 11 bases, there was a span of 15 bases. The CDR3 is CASSESMRTGAFF. The DNA of the CDR3 is TGTGCCAGCAGTGAAAGTATGAGAACAGGCGCTTTCTTT.